These 21 T cell receptor beta chains originate from one sample sequenced in a study of T cell changes during pregnancy in multiple sclerosis. Sequencing was performed with immunoSEQ multiplex PCR; in TCRdb, only in-frame clones are kept and a portion is missing. The sample shows about 41,000 clones, 90% of them seen only once. Sequencing used CD8+ T cells from peripheral blood mononuclear cells, obtained in the third trimester of pregnancy. These receptors originate from a female donor with multiple sclerosis, enrolled in a pregnancy study.

The chain joins TRBV27 to TRBJ2-7, with D tentatively TRBD1 (5 bases). Germline V CDR1 and CDR2: MNHEY, SMNVEV (reference sequence). V was trimmed by 4 bases and J by 3 bases, leaving 16 bases between them. There are 15 residues in the CDR3. CDR3 nucleotide sequence: TGTGCCAGCAGTTCCACAGGAGTGGCGGACTACGAGCAGTACTTC. Translation gives CASSSTGVADYEQYF.

The chain combines TRBV4-3 with TRBJ2-3; 7 nucleotides match TRBD2. V lost 6 bases to trimming and J lost 1 base; unmatched junction nucleotides: 4. The CDR3 runs to 14 residues. CDR1 and CDR2 (germline): LGHNA, YSLEER. The CDR3 spells CASSYSGGTDTQYF. CDR3 in DNA: TGCGCCAGCAGTTACAGCGGGGGCACAGATACGCAGTATTTT.

This clone was recorded once. J is TRBJ2-7 and V is TRBV5-1; 7 nucleotides line up with TRBD2. The germline gives CDR1 SGHRS, CDR2 YFSETQ. The trim removed 0 bases at V and 6 bases at J, leaving 3 bases unmatched. The CDR3 totals 13 residues. The CDR3 protein is CASSLAGGIEQYF. The CDR3 coding sequence is TGCGCCAGCAGCTTGGCCGGGGGGATCGAGCAGTACTTC.

The chain links TRBV14 to TRBJ2-7; TRBD2 aligns across 8 bases. V lost 3 bases to trimming and J lost 4 bases; unmatched junction nucleotides: 5. The germline CDR1 and CDR2 sequences are SGHDN and FVKESK. The CDR3 is 14 residues long. The CDR3 loop is CASSQGGGPYEQYF. CDR3 in DNA: TGTGCCAGCAGCCAGGGCGGGGGGCCTTACGAGCAGTACTTC.

CDR3 bases: TGCGCCAGCAGCCATAGAGGTGCCGGGAGGGAGGCTTTCTTT. The encoded protein is CASSHRGAGREAFF. This chain links TRBV5-1 with TRBJ1-1; D remains ambiguous. This CDR3 has 14 amino acids. The V end lost 4 bases, the J end lost 11 bases, and 21 bases lay between the germline ends. The germline gives CDR1 SGHRS, CDR2 YFSETQ.

The chain joins TRBV19 to TRBJ1-1, with D possibly TRBD1 on 6 matching bases. CDR1 is LNHDA, CDR2 SQIVND, per germline (reference sequence). This CDR3 spans 13 amino acids. V dropped 10 bases and J dropped 0 bases, with 12 bases sitting between them. This chain's CDR3 is CATGGGMNTEAFF. As DNA, the CDR3 is TGTGCCACCGGGGGGGGCATGAACACTGAAGCTTTCTTT.

The chain joins TRBV9 to TRBJ2-1; 7 nucleotides agree with TRBD2. Germline V lookup: CDR1 SGDLS, CDR2 YYNGEE. V shed 4 bases and J 8 bases; nucleotides not matched to a gene: 3. The CDR3 is 12 residues long. CDR3 nucleotides: TGTGCCAGCAGCCGGACTAGTGATGAGCAGTTCTTC. Its protein is CASSRTSDEQFF.

This clone was seen a single time. The CDR3 DNA follows: TGTGCCAGCAGCTTGTCCTGGGACAAGGAAGATGAAAAACTGTTTTTT. Translating it yields CASSLSWDKEDEKLFF. The chain joins TRBV11-2 to TRBJ1-4, with a possible D match to TRBD1 (6 bases). Germline lookup yields CDR1 SGHAT and CDR2 FQNNGV. The CDR3 length is 16 residues. Trimming removed 3 bases at V and 6 bases at J, with 17 bases between.

V and J are TRBV27 and TRBJ2-4; possible D gene TRBD1, 6 bases. Germline assignment: CDR1 MNHEY and CDR2 SMNVEV (reference sequence). V was trimmed by 3 bases and J by 4 bases, leaving 10 bases between them. This CDR3 is built from 14 residues. The DNA for the CDR3 is TGTGCCAGCAGTTTGGGACACTCAAAAAACATTCAGTACTTC. Amino acid sequence: CASSLGHSKNIQYF.

The chain carries TRBV27 and TRBJ1-5, with 8 bases lining up with TRBD1. After removal of 5 bases from V and 7 bases from J, the junction contained 7 bases not matched to a gene. The CDR3 loop spans 14 amino acids. CDR1 is MNHEY, CDR2 SMNVEV, per germline (reference sequence). The CDR3 DNA is TGTGCCAGCAGTATCACAGGGGGATGGCAGCCCCAGCATTTT. Protein: CASSITGGWQPQHF.

This clone was recorded once. The V and J genes are TRBV19 and TRBJ2-3; 12 positions match TRBD2. Per the germline V gene, CDR1 is LNHDA and CDR2 is SQIVND (reference sequence). J lost 5 bases, V lost 5 bases, and 5 bases had no gene match. This CDR3 comprises 15 residues. Written as DNA, the CDR3 is TGTGCCAGTAGTCCCCTAGCGGGAGGGAAAGATACGCAGTATTTT. This sequence encodes CASSPLAGGKDTQYF. The full variable domain, completed using reference TRBV19 and TRBJ2-3, is DGGITQSPKYLFRKEGQNVTLSCEQNLNHDAMYWYRQDPGQGLRLIYYSQIVNDFQKGDIAEGYSVSREKKESFPLTVTSAQKNPTAFYLCASSPLAGGKDTQYFGPGTRLTVL.

The gene calls are TRBV28 and TRBJ1-5; D may be TRBD1 (5 bases). Trimming shortened V by 2 bases and J by 2 bases, and 10 bases separated the two germline ends. CDR1 and CDR2 from the germline V gene are MDHEN and SYDVKM. This CDR3 comprises 15 residues. CDR3 DNA: TGTGCCAGCAGTTTAAGGGGTTCTGGCAATCAGCCCCAGCATTTT. Translating it yields CASSLRGSGNQPQHF.

This clone has just a few counts. The chain couples TRBV27 to TRBJ1-6; a possible D gene is TRBD1 (5 bases). Trimming pared 4 bases from V and 9 bases from J, leaving 13 bases between. The CDR3 sequence is 14 residues long. Germline V gene data show CDR1 as MNHEY and CDR2 as SMNVEV (reference sequence). CDR3 DNA sequence: TGTGCCAGCAGTTCCTCCTATGGGGCTTCACCCCTCCACTTT. Protein sequence: CASSSSYGASPLHF.

The V call is TRBV7-3, the J call TRBJ2-1; the match to TRBD2 covers 11 bases. V lost 5 bases, J lost 8 bases, and 11 bases stayed unmatched. Looked up from germline, CDR1 is SGHTA and CDR2 is FQGTGA. This CDR3 is built from 16 residues. The CDR3 region has the DNA TGTGCCAGCAGCCCCACTAGCGGGGGTATCACCGATGAGCAGTTCTTC. Protein sequence: CASSPTSGGITDEQFF.

The gene calls are TRBV7-9 and TRBJ2-7; 7 bases are a match to TRBD1. V dropped 4 bases and J dropped 0; count of bases not matched to a gene: 6. From germline, CDR1 is SEHNR and CDR2 FQNEAQ (reference sequence). The CDR3 length is 15 residues. The CDR3 nucleotides read TGTGCCAGCAGCTCCTGGACAGGTCGCTCCTACGAGCAGTACTTC. This gives the protein CASSSWTGRSYEQYF.

The V gene is TRBV7-7, the J gene TRBJ2-7, with a tentative D call TRBD1 (6 bases). Between the trimmed V and J ends, which lost 5 bases and 5 bases, there was a span of 19 bases. The germline gives CDR1 SSHAT, CDR2 FNYEAQ (reference sequence). The CDR3 loop spans 15 amino acids. CDR3 loop: CASSPRQATVDEQYF. Here the CDR3 DNA reads TGTGCCAGCAGCCCTCGACAGGCAACGGTCGACGAGCAGTACTTC.

The DNA of the CDR3 is TGTGCCAGCAGCCAAGTAGCGGGAGGGGACAATGAGCAGTTCTTC. It translates to CASSQVAGGDNEQFF. V usage is TRBV14 and J usage is TRBJ2-1; TRBD2 matches 11 bases. The CDR3 is 15 residues long. J was trimmed by 5 bases and V by 1 base; bases with no gene match: 1. Germline CDR1 and CDR2: SGHDN and FVKESK. Full variable domain (outside the CDR3, taken from reference TRBV14 and TRBJ2-1): EAGVTQFPSHSVIEKGQTVTLRCDPISGHDNLYWYRRVMGKEIKFLLHFVKESKQDESGMPNNRFLAERTGGTYSTLKVQPAELEDSGVYFCASSQVAGGDNEQFFGPGTRLTVL.

The CDR3 protein is CASSSAGTSLRSSYNEQFF. The CDR3 nucleotides read TGTGCCAGCAGCTCGGCAGGGACTAGCCTAAGGAGCTCCTACAATGAGCAGTTCTTC. The rearrangement joins TRBV7-6 to TRBJ2-1; TRBD2 aligns across 9 bases. Trimming removed 4 bases from V and 0 bases from J; junction bases left unmatched: 13. Germline CDR1 is SGHVS and CDR2 is FNYEAQ. This CDR3 is built from 19 residues.

The chain couples TRBV11-2 to TRBJ1-4; 12 bases agree with TRBD1. Germline V CDR1 and CDR2: SGHAT, FQNNGV. The CDR3 consists of 16 residues. The junction had 4 bases not matched to a gene; V was cut back by 1 base and J by 7 bases. The CDR3 protein is CASSLVRGQGAEKLFF. The CDR3 DNA is TGTGCCAGCAGCTTAGTGAGGGGACAGGGGGCTGAAAAACTGTTTTTT.

The V gene is TRBV30, the J gene TRBJ2-1; 9 nucleotides line up with TRBD1. From germline, CDR1 is GTSNPN and CDR2 SVGIG (reference sequence). This CDR3 spans 14 amino acids. V lost 3 bases to trimming and J lost 2 bases; unmatched junction nucleotides: 2. The CDR3 DNA follows: TGTGCCTGGAGACAGGGGGCAACCTACAATGAGCAGTTCTTC. This codes for CAWRQGATYNEQFF.

This chain connects TRBV6-5 to TRBJ1-2, with D perhaps matching TRBD1 (6 bases). Germline-derived CDR1 and CDR2 are MNHEY and SVGAGI. V was cut by 11 bases and J by 2 bases, with 15 bases left in between. The CDR3 length is 13 residues. CDR3 protein: CASRGGQNYGYTF. The CDR3 nucleotides read TGTGCCTCACGGGGGGGGCAAAACTATGGCTACACCTTC.